This T cell receptor (beta chain) was identified during a study of cytomegalovirus exposure and HLA in healthy donors. General study results and limits: Usually a TCR sequence was rare, but some public TCRs were found in many donors.

The PCR made use of 60 Vbeta and 13 Jbeta primers. Using immunoSEQ multiplex PCR, the repertoire was profiled, and TCRdb retains in-frame clones only, with some absent. The repertoire includes some 180,000 clones, 70% to 75% of them detected once, and 2.9% sits in the top ten. Note on this clone: The target antigen is unknown.

Looked up from germline, CDR1 is SGHDN and CDR2 is FVKESK. V trimming: 4 bases; J trimming: 11 bases; junction bases outside the gene matches: 14. The CDR3 has 16 residues. V and J are TRBV14 and TRBJ2-5; 12 bases fit TRBD1. This sequence originates from a male donor in good health and CMV-seronegative. The sample comprised PBMCs. CDR3 nucleotide sequence: TGTGCCAGCAGCCTCAATAAGGGACAGGGGGCGTGGGAGCAGTACTTC. It is translated as CASSLNKGQGAWEQYF. The complete variable domain, with remaining parts taken from reference TRBV14 and TRBJ2-5, reads EAGVTQFPSHSVIEKGQTVTLRCDPISGHDNLYWYRRVMGKEIKFLLHFVKESKQDESGMPNNRFLAERTGGTYSTLKVQPAELEDSGVYFCASSLNKGQGAWEQYFGPGTRLLVL.